The clone carrying this T cell receptor (beta chain) was found a few times. No antigen is known for it. The V gene lost 1 base and the J gene lost 0 bases, with 7 bases spanning the gap. The CDR3 loop spans 15 amino acids. The germline V gene encodes CDR1 LGHNA and CDR2 YNFKEQ. This record belongs to a study of T-cell reconstitution after alpha-beta-depleted transplantation in children. Overall study findings and caveats: T cells produced anew were the main source of T-cell counts and diversity one year after transplant. Reportedly, roughly two months post-transplant, alpha-beta T cells arose from several hundred expanded graft clones. Diversity of TCRbeta at day 60 was high in some patients, arising from surviving recipient T cells and thymic progenitors.

TCRbeta library preparation incorporated unique molecular identifiers. TCRdb processed the PCR reads anew with MiXCR; each CDR3 protein has one entry. The repertoire includes about 58,000 distinct CDR3 sequences, approximately 46% of them detected once, and roughly 98% sits in the top ten. This clonotype originated in a male patient under 18 who had a stem cell transplant for acute lymphoblastic leukemia, so the T cells may come from the graft donor. The sample was PBMCs, mostly from graft donor cells, taken 360 days after TCRalphabeta/CD19-depleted stem cell transplant. The gene calls are TRBV4-2 and TRBJ2-1; TRBD2 might be the D (5 bases). The CDR3 nucleotides read TGTGCCAGCAGCCAAGGCGGGTTCTCCTACAATGAGCAGTTCTTC. The encoded protein is CASSQGGFSYNEQFF.